Listed below are T cell receptor beta chains from one sample, sequenced in a study of blood T cell repertoires in COVID-19. Repertoires were generated with immunoSEQ multiplex PCR, while TCRdb's copy carries only in-frame clones and drops some. The data contain 390,000 or so clones, 90% of them seen just once; the ten biggest clones take up 6.5% to 7%. The sequencing input was peripheral blood. Every receptor here comes from a man between 18 and 29 years old with active or convalescent COVID-19. CDR3s include the opening cysteine and the closing phenylalanine or tryptophan. Each record gives: V gene, J gene, clone size, D gene, CDR3 protein, CDR3 DNA. A D gene is named only where the DNA matches it firmly. A clone size is listed for some rows: how often the clone was seen (once, few, many), or a class if it is expanded.

TRBV5-6	TRBJ2-1	once	TRBD1	CASSWGQGAYNEQFF	TGTGCCAGCAGCTGGGGACAGGGGGCCTACAATGAGCAGTTCTTC
TRBV10-1	TRBJ2-1	-	TRBD2	CARSGGPYNEQFF	TGCGCCAGGAGCGGGGGGCCCTACAATGAGCAGTTCTTC
TRBV25-1	TRBJ2-7	-	-	CASSEAVHEQYF	TGTGCCAGCAGTGAGGCAGTACACGAGCAGTACTTC
TRBV5-1	TRBJ2-1	-	TRBD1	CASSLGQGYYNEQFF	TGCGCCAGCAGCTTGGGACAGGGATACTACAATGAGCAGTTCTTC
TRBV5-8	TRBJ2-7	-	TRBD1	CASRLPGQGSYEQYF	TGTGCCAGCAGACTACCGGGACAGGGCTCCTACGAGCAGTACTTC
TRBV6-2/TRBV6-3	TRBJ1-2	-	-	CASSADSRYGYTF	TGTGCCAGCAGTGCCGACAGTCGGTATGGCTACACCTTC
TRBV28	TRBJ2-7	once	-	CASSFGESANYEQYF	TGTGCCAGCAGTTTCGGGGAGTCGGCAAACTACGAGCAGTACTTC
TRBV11-2	TRBJ1-1	-	-	CASSQSGVNTEAFF	TGTGCCAGCAGCCAGTCGGGGGTGAACACTGAAGCTTTCTTT
TRBV24-1	TRBJ2-5	-	TRBD1	CATSGPGQGRWETQYF	TGTGCCACCAGTGGCCCCGGACAGGGGCGGTGGGAGACCCAGTACTTC
TRBV29-1	TRBJ1-6	once	-	CSASGWESNSPLHF	TGCAGCGCCTCGGGTTGGGAGAGTAATTCACCCCTCCACTTT
TRBV18	TRBJ1-1	-	TRBD1	CASSPRGTGGRTEAFF	TGTGCCAGCTCACCACGGGGGACAGGGGGGCGAACTGAAGCTTTCTTT
TRBV5-1	TRBJ1-1	-	-	CASSLAGTTNTEAFF	TGCGCCAGCAGCTTGGCCGGGACAACGAACACTGAAGCTTTCTTT
TRBV2	TRBJ2-1	-	TRBD2	CASRQGGIYNEQFF	TGTGCCAGCAGGCAGGGAGGGATCTACAATGAGCAGTTCTTC
TRBV7-9	TRBJ1-2	-	-	CASSSGLNYGYTF	TGTGCCAGCAGCTCGGGACTGAACTATGGCTACACCTTC
TRBV27	TRBJ2-7	-	TRBD2	CASSPRTSASYEQYF	TGTGCCAGCAGTCCAAGGACTAGCGCATCCTACGAGCAGTACTTC
TRBV5-1	TRBJ1-1	-	-	CASSHTETEAFF	TGCGCCAGCAGCCATACAGAGACTGAAGCTTTCTTT
TRBV6-5	TRBJ2-5	-	-	CASSYSPQENRYF	TGTGCCAGCAGTTACTCACCACAGGAAAATCGATACTTC
TRBV7-9	TRBJ2-3	once	-	CASGAADGPDTQYF	TGTGCCAGCGGGGCAGCCGACGGCCCAGATACGCAGTATTTT
TRBV14	TRBJ2-3	-	TRBD1	CASSLGTGDTQYF	TGTGCCAGCAGCCTAGGGACAGGGGATACGCAGTATTTT
TRBV2	TRBJ1-3	-	-	CASSKQGRFGNTIYF	TGTGCCAGCAGTAAACAGGGAAGGTTCGGAAACACCATATATTTT
TRBV19	TRBJ2-1	-	-	CASSISLGNRGINEQFF	TGTGCCAGTAGTATTTCACTGGGAAACCGGGGTATCAATGAGCAGTTCTTC
TRBV29-1	TRBJ2-2	-	-	CSVEGLGGTGELFF	TGCAGCGTTGAAGGTTTAGGGGGCACCGGGGAGCTGTTTTTT
TRBV29-1	TRBJ2-7	-	-	CSVGTVDSYEQYF	TGCAGCGTTGGAACAGTAGATTCCTACGAGCAGTACTTC
TRBV27	TRBJ1-1	-	-	CASSLQDLNTEAFF	TGTGCCAGCAGCCTACAGGATTTGAACACTGAAGCTTTCTTT
TRBV5-6	TRBJ1-2	once	-	CASSLWGHINYGYTF	TGTGCCAGCAGCTTGTGGGGACATATTAACTATGGCTACACCTTC
TRBV18	TRBJ1-2	-	-	CASSPMTEPYGYTF	TGTGCCAGCTCACCAATGACGGAGCCTTATGGCTACACCTTC
TRBV7-6	TRBJ2-7	once	-	CASSLRENPYEQYF	TGTGCCAGCAGCTTAAGGGAGAACCCCTACGAGCAGTACTTC
TRBV29-1	TRBJ1-2	-	-	CSVERDPSGGYTF	TGCAGCGTAGAGCGGGACCCAAGTGGGGGCTACACCTTC
TRBV25-1	TRBJ1-6	-	TRBD1	CASSDRQGSSYNSPLHF	TGTGCCAGCAGTGATCGACAGGGAAGCTCCTATAATTCACCCCTCCACTTT
TRBV4-3	TRBJ2-1	-	-	CASSPRGAGSTGYNEQFF	TGCGCCAGCAGCCCCCGTGGGGCGGGATCAACAGGCTACAATGAGCAGTTCTTC
TRBV6-5	TRBJ1-3	-	-	CASVLVSGNTIYF	TGTGCCAGCGTTTTAGTTTCTGGAAACACCATATATTTT
TRBV14	TRBJ1-6	-	-	CASSQVAGDYYNSPLHF	TGTGCCAGCAGCCAAGTTGCAGGGGACTATTATAATTCACCCCTCCACTTT
TRBV4-2	TRBJ1-4	-	TRBD1	CASSQDEGGDRVLEKLFF	TGTGCCAGCAGCCAAGATGAGGGGGGGGACAGGGTTCTTGAAAAACTGTTTTTT
TRBV18	TRBJ1-2	-	TRBD1	CASSRDREGLRGYTF	TGTGCCAGCTCAAGGGACAGGGAGGGACTACGAGGCTACACCTTC
TRBV6-5	TRBJ2-2	-	-	CATQEGGLLTGELFF	TGTGCCACCCAAGAGGGGGGGCTTCTCACCGGGGAGCTGTTTTTT
TRBV7-6	TRBJ2-2	once	-	CASSPRGYNTGELFF	TGTGCCAGCAGCCCAAGGGGTTACAACACCGGGGAGCTGTTTTTT
TRBV5-5	TRBJ1-3	-	-	CASSFGRGSGNTIYF	TGTGCCAGCAGCTTCGGCAGGGGCTCTGGAAACACCATATATTTT
TRBV5-4	TRBJ2-7	-	TRBD1	CASSLAETGASYEQYF	TGTGCCAGCAGCTTGGCGGAGACAGGGGCCTCCTACGAGCAGTACTTC
TRBV11-2	TRBJ2-1	few	-	CASSLRTAYNEQFF	TGTGCCAGCAGCTTAAGGACAGCCTACAATGAGCAGTTCTTC
TRBV11-1	TRBJ2-7	-	-	CASSRGQSYEQYF	TGTGCCAGCAGTCGAGGACAGTCCTACGAGCAGTACTTC
TRBV18	TRBJ2-7	-	-	CASSQGVVDEQYF	TGTGCCAGCTCACAGGGAGTGGTCGACGAGCAGTACTTC